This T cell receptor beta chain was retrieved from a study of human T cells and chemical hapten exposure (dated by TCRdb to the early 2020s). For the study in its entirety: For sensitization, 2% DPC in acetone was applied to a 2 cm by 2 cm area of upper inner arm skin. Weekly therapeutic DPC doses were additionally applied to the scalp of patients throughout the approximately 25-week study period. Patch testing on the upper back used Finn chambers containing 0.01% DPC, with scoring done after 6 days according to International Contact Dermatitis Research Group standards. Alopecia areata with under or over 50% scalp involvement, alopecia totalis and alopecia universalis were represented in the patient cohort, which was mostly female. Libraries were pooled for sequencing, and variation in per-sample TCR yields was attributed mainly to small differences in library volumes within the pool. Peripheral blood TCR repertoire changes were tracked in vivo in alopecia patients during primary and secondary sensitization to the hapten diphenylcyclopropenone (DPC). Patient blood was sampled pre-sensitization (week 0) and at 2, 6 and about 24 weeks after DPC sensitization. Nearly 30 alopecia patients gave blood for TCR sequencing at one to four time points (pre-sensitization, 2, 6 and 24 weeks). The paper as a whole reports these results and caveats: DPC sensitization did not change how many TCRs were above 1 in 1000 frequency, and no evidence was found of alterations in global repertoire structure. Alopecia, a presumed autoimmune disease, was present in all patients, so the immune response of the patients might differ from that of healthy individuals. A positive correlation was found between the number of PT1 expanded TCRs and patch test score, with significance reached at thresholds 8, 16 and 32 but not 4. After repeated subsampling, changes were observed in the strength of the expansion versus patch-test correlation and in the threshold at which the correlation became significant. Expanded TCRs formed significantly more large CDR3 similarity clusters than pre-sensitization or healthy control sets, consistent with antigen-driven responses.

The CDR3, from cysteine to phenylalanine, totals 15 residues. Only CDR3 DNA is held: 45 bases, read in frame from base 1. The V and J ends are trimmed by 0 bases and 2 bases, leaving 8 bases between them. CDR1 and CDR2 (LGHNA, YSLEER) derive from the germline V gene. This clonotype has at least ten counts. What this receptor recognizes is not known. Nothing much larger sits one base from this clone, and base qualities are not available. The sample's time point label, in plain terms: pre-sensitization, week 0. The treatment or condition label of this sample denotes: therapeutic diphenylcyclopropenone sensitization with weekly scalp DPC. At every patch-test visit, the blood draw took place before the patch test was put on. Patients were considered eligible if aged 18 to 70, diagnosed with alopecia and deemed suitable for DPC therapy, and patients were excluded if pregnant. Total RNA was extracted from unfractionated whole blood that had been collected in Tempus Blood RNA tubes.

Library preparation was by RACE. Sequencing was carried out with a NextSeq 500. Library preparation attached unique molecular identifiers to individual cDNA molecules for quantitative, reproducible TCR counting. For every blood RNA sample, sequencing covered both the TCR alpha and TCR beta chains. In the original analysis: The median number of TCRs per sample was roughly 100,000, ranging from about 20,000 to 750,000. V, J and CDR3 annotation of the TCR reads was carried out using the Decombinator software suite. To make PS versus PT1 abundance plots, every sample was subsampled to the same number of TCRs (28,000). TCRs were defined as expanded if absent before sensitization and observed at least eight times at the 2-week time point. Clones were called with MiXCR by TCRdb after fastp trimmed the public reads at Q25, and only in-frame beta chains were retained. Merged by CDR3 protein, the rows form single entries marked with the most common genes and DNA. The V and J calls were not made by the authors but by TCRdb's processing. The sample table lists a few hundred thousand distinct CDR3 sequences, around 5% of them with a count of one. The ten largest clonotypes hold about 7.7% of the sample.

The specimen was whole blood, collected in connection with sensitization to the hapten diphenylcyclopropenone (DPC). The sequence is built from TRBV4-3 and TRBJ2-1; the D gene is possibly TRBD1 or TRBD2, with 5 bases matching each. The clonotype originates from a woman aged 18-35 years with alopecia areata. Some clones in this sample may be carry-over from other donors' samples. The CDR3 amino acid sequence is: CASSQEEGTYNEQFF. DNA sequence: TGCGCCAGCAGCCAAGAAGAGGGGACCTACAATGAGCAGTTCTTC.